A selection of T cell receptor beta chains follows, all from one sample in a study of blood T cell repertoires in COVID-19. Libraries were prepared by immunoSEQ multiplex PCR; TCRdb keeps only in-frame clonotypes and omits some of them. The data show around 320,000 clones, with roughly nine tenths seen just once and 8.5% to 14% held by the top ten. Sequenced sample: peripheral blood. The receptors here all came from a young woman with COVID-19, enrolled during active disease. CDR3s include the opening cysteine and the closing phenylalanine or tryptophan. D genes are given only for firm matches. Clone size, where shown, is once, few, many, or a class for clones that have expanded.

cdr3_aa	cdr3_nt	clone_size	v_call	j_call	d_call
CATSRDLSGHTEAFF	TGTGCCACCAGCAGAGATTTGTCGGGTCACACTGAAGCTTTCTTT	-	TRBV15	TRBJ1-1	-
CASSLNPTETYGYTF	TGTGCCAGCAGCTTAAACCCGACAGAGACCTATGGCTACACCTTC	-	TRBV13	TRBJ1-2	-
CASSEGQGLSYEQYF	TGTGCCAGCAGTGAAGGGCAGGGGTTGTCCTACGAGCAGTACTTC	-	TRBV6-1	TRBJ2-7	-
CASSRGQGNYEQYF	TGTGCCAGTAGTAGGGGACAGGGGAACTACGAGCAGTACTTC	-	TRBV19	TRBJ2-7	TRBD1
CASSPKVGAKISSYNEQFF	TGTGCCAGCAGCCCTAAGGTGGGGGCCAAAATTAGCTCCTACAATGAGCAGTTCTTC	-	TRBV7-9	TRBJ2-1	-
CASSLSPNPGTGELFF	TGTGCCAGCAGCTTATCACCTAACCCGGGCACCGGGGAGCTGTTTTTT	-	TRBV5-4	TRBJ2-2	-
CASSLPGTAGFANTGELFF	TGTGCCAGCAGTTTACCCGGGACAGCCGGTTTCGCGAACACCGGGGAGCTGTTTTTT	few	TRBV28	TRBJ2-2	TRBD1
CASSLGQGLSYNSPLHF	TGTGCCAGCAGTTTAGGCCAGGGGCTGTCCTATAATTCACCCCTCCACTTT	-	TRBV27	TRBJ1-6	-
CASSINGQEVNTEAFF	TGTGCCAGCAGCATAAACGGACAGGAGGTGAACACTGAAGCTTTCTTT	-	TRBV5-5	TRBJ1-1	TRBD1
CASSSLAGSGNTIYF	TGCGCCAGCAGCAGTCTCGCGGGGTCTGGAAACACCATATATTTT	-	TRBV5-1	TRBJ1-3	-
CASSKALRDREPFVDQYF	TGTGCCAGCAGCAAAGCGCTAAGGGACAGGGAGCCCTTCGTGGACCAGTACTTC	-	TRBV21-1	TRBJ2-5	-
CASSRRSGTKNEQFF	TGTGCCAGCTCAAGAAGGTCCGGGACAAAGAATGAGCAGTTCTTC	-	TRBV18	TRBJ2-1	-
CASSEDSLSSYEQYF	TGTGCCAGCAGTGAAGACAGTTTATCCTCCTACGAGCAGTACTTC	-	TRBV6-1	TRBJ2-7	-
CAISRGSYNEQFF	TGTGCCATCAGCCGGGGGTCCTACAATGAGCAGTTCTTC	once	TRBV10-3	TRBJ2-1	-
CAAQRVNTEAFF	TGTGCCGCCCAGAGGGTGAACACTGAAGCTTTCTTT	-	TRBV6-5	TRBJ1-1	-
CASIVTGGLSYEQYF	TGTGCCAGCATAGTGACAGGGGGACTCTCCTACGAGCAGTACTTC	few	TRBV2	TRBJ2-7	TRBD1
CASSIDWVPGHRSSYEQYF	TGTGCCAGTAGTATAGATTGGGTCCCGGGACACAGGAGCTCCTACGAGCAGTACTTC	-	TRBV19	TRBJ2-7	-
CASSPFRPGETEAFF	TGTGCCAGCAGTCCCTTCCGCCCAGGGGAAACTGAAGCTTTCTTT	-	TRBV6-5	TRBJ1-1	-
CASSRDRGYGYTF	TGTGCCAGCAGCCGGGACAGGGGATATGGCTACACCTTC	-	TRBV7-8	TRBJ1-2	TRBD1
CASSLSGGYGYTF	TGTGCCAGCAGCTTGTCAGGGGGTTATGGCTACACCTTC	-	TRBV7-2	TRBJ1-2	TRBD1
CATSDSVAGGPLRTDTQYF	TGTGCCACCAGTGATTCGGTAGCGGGGGGGCCTTTGAGGACAGATACGCAGTATTTT	-	TRBV24-1	TRBJ2-3	TRBD2
CASRQGAGELFF	TGCGCCAGCAGACAGGGTGCCGGGGAGCTGTTTTTT	-	TRBV10-1	TRBJ2-2	-
CASSFGTGLYGYTF	TGTGCCAGCAGCTTCGGGACAGGGCTTTATGGCTACACCTTC	few	TRBV7-9	TRBJ1-2	TRBD1
CASSLGQGAGWGYTF	TGTGCCAGCAGCTTAGGACAGGGGGCCGGGTGGGGCTACACCTTC	-	TRBV7-9	TRBJ1-2	TRBD1
CASSEDRDYGYTF	TGTGCCAGCTCAGAGGACAGGGACTATGGCTACACCTTC	-	TRBV18	TRBJ1-2	TRBD1